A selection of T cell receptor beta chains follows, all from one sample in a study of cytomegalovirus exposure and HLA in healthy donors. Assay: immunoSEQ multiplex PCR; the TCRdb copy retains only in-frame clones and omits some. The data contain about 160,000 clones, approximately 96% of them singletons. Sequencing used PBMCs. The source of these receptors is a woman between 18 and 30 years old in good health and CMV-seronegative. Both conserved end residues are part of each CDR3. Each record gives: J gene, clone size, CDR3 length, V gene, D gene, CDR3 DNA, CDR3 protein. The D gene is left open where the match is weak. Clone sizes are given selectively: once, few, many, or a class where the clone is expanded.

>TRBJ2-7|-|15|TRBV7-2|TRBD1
TGTGCCAGCAGCTTGACAGGGCCGCCGAATTACGAGCAGTACTTC
CASSLTGPPNYEQYF
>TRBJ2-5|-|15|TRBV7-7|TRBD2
TGTGCTAGCAGCGCGACTAGCGGATTCCAAGAGACCCAGTACTTC
CASSATSGFQETQYF
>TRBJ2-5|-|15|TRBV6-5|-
TGTGCCAGCAGAGGAACAAGACTCATCCAAGAGACCCAGTACTTC
CASRGTRLIQETQYF
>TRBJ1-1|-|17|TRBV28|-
TGTGCCAGCAGTTTTTACCCCCCCCTACAGAGAAACACTGAAGCTTTCTTT
CASSFYPPLQRNTEAFF
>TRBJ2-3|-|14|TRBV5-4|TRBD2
TGTGCCAGCAGGGGGCGGGGGTTCGAAGATACGCAGTATTTT
CASRGRGFEDTQYF
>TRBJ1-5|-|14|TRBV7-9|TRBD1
TGTGCCAGCAGCTTGGACAGGGTCAATCAGCCCCAGCATTTT
CASSLDRVNQPQHF
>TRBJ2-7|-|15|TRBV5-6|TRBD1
TGTGCCAGCAGTTCAGCCGGGACAGGGATAGGCGAGCAGTACTTC
CASSSAGTGIGEQYF
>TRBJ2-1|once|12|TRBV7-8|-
TGTGCCAGCAGCCGACAGAACTACAGGCAGTTCTTC
CASSRQNYRQFF
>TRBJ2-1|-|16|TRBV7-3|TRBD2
TGTGCCAGCAGCCAAGCTAGCGGGGGTTCTTACAATGAGCAGTTCTTC
CASSQASGGSYNEQFF
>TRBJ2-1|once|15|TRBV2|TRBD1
TGTGCCAGCACCCCGGGACAGGGGTCCTACAATGAGCAGTTCTTC
CASTPGQGSYNEQFF
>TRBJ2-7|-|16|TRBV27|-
TGTGCCAGCAGTTTATCCCCCCAACAGATCTTATACGAGCAGTACTTC
CASSLSPQQILYEQYF
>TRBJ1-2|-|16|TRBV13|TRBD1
TGTGCCAGCAGCTCTCTTCTACAGGGGAGTTCGTCTGGCTACACCTTC
CASSSLLQGSSSGYTF
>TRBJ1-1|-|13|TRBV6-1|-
TGTGCCAGCAGTGACAGGGAGAACACTGAAGCTTTCTTT
CASSDRENTEAFF
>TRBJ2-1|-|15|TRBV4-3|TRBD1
TGCGCCAGCAGCCAGGAAGGACAGGGGCAAAATGAGCAGTTCTTC
CASSQEGQGQNEQFF
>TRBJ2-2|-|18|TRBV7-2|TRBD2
TGTGCCAGCAGCTTAGATCTACTAGCGGGGGCGGGCACCGGGGAGCTGTTTTTT
CASSLDLLAGAGTGELFF
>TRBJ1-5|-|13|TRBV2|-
TGTGCCAGCAGTGGGGGGCGAAATCAGCCCCAGCATTTT
CASSGGRNQPQHF
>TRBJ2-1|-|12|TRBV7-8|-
TGTGCCAGCAGCTTAGGGCTTAATGAGCAGTTCTTC
CASSLGLNEQFF
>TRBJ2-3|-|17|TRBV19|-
TGTGCCAGTAGTAGGTGGAGCGGCACGCGGGGCACAGATACGCAGTATTTT
CASSRWSGTRGTDTQYF
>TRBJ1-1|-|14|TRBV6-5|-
TGTGCCAGCTCTCACAGGGTTGCGAACACTGAAGCTTTCTTT
CASSHRVANTEAFF
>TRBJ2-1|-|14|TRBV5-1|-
TGCGCCAGCAGCCTGGGCCAGTCCTACAATGAGCAGTTCTTC
CASSLGQSYNEQFF
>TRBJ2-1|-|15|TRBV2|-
TGTGCCAGCACTTTTCGGGTACTCTCCTACAATGAGCAGTTCTTC
CASTFRVLSYNEQFF
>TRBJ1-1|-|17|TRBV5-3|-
TGTGCCAGAAGCTTGTGGAAACAGGATTCCTTGAACACTGAAGCTTTCTTT
CARSLWKQDSLNTEAFF
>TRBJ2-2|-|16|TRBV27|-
TGTGCCACCTCAAAAAGCGGGCGTATTAACACCGGGGAGCTGTTTTTT
CATSKSGRINTGELFF
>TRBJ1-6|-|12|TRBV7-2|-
TGTGCCAGCAGCCACAGTAATTCACCCCTCCACTTT
CASSHSNSPLHF
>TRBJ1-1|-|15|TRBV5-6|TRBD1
TGTGCCAGCAGCTTCGGGACAGGGGCGGACACTGAAGCTTTCTTT
CASSFGTGADTEAFF
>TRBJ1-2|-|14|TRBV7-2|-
TGTGCCAGCAGCCTCCGCAGGGGTAACTATGGCTACACCTTC
CASSLRRGNYGYTF
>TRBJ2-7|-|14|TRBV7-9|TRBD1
TGTGCCAGCAGCTCCCCGGGACAGGGTGGAGAGCAGTACTTC
CASSSPGQGGEQYF
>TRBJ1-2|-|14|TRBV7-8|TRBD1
TGTGCCAGCAGCATGCGGGCAGGGGGGAATGGCTACACCTTC
CASSMRAGGNGYTF
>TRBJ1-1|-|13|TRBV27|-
TGTGCCAGCAGTTCGTTTATGAACACTGAAGCTTTCTTT
CASSSFMNTEAFF
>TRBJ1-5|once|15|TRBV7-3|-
TGTGCCAGCAGACTGGGCTTACCTGGCAATCAGCCCCAGCATTTT
CASRLGLPGNQPQHF
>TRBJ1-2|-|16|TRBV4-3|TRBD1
TGCGCCAGCAGCCAAGTAACAGGGGCCCCAAACTATGGCTACACCTTC
CASSQVTGAPNYGYTF
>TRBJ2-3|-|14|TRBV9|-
TGTGCCAGCAGCAGCCTAGTGTCCCCAGATACGCAGTATTTT
CASSSLVSPDTQYF
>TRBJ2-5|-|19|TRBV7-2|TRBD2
TGTGCCAGCAGCTCGCCGCCAGGGACGGTAGCGGGGAACCAAGAGACCCAGTACTTC
CASSSPPGTVAGNQETQYF
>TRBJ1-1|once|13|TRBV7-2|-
TGTGCCAGCAGCTTATTAGGGGTCACTGAAGCTTTCTTT
CASSLLGVTEAFF
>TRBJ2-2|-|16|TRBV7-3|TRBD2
TGTGCCAGCAGCCAAACTCGGACTAGCGGTACCGGGGAGCTGTTTTTT
CASSQTRTSGTGELFF
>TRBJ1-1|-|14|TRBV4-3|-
TGCGCCAGCAGCCAAGATTCGAGGGCCCCTGAAGCTTTCTTT
CASSQDSRAPEAFF
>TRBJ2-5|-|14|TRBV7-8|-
TGTGCCAGCAGCTTAAGCCTAGCGCAAGAGACCCAGTACTTC
CASSLSLAQETQYF
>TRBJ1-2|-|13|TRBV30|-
TGTGCCTGGAGAAAGAGGGAGAGTTATGGCTACACCTTC
CAWRKRESYGYTF
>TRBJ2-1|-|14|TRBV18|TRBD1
TGTGCCAGCTCACGGGACAGAGGTTACAATGAGCAGTTCTTC
CASSRDRGYNEQFF
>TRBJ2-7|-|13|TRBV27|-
TGTGCCAGCAGTCCCTGGACAGTCGGCGAGCAGTACTTC
CASSPWTVGEQYF
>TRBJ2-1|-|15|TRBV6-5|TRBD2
TGTGCCAGCACCACAATTAGCGGGGGTTTCAATGAGCAGTTCTTC
CASTTISGGFNEQFF
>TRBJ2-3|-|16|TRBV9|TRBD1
TGTGCCAGCAGCGTACGGACAGGGGGCAAGACAGATACGCAGTATTTT
CASSVRTGGKTDTQYF
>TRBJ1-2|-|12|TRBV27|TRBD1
TGTGCCAGCAGTCCGACAGGGGTTGGCTACACCTTC
CASSPTGVGYTF
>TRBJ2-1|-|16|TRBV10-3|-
TGTGCCACCGAACCCGGGGAACAGTCGTACAGCAATGAGCAGTTCTTC
CATEPGEQSYSNEQFF
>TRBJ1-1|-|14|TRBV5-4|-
TGTGCCAGCAGCTTGGTCCCGTTGAACACTGAAGCTTTCTTT
CASSLVPLNTEAFF
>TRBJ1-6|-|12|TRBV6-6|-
TGTGCCAGCAGTTACTCGAGCATAATTCTCCACTTT
CASSYSSIILHF
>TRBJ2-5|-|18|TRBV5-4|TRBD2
TGTGCCAGCAGCTTGGCCAGGACTAGCGGGGCCGGCGGAGAGACCCAGTACTTC
CASSLARTSGAGGETQYF
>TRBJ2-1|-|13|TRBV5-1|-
TGCGCCAGCAGCTTGGGGGCAAACAATGAGCAGTTCTTC
CASSLGANNEQFF
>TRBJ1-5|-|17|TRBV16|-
TGTGCCAGCAGCCAATCAGTGACAGCACGGGGCAATCAGCCCCAGCATTTT
CASSQSVTARGNQPQHF
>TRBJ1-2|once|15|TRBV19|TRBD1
TGTGCCAGTAGTATCGAGGACAGGGGGTCGAGCGGCTACACCTTC
CASSIEDRGSSGYTF
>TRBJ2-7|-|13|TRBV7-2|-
TGTGCCAGCAGCTTAGTGGGGGGGGCGCAGCAGTACTTC
CASSLVGGAQQYF
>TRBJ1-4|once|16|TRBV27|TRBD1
TGTGCCAGCAAAACTGGACAGGGTTCGGCTAATGAAAAACTGTTTTTT
CASKTGQGSANEKLFF
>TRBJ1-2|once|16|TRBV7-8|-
TGTGCCAGCAGCCCCTATCGAATACCGGGGATCTATGGCTACACCTTC
CASSPYRIPGIYGYTF
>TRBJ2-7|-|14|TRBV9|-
TGTGCCAGCAGCCCAGGGGTAGTTACCTACGAGCAGTACTTC
CASSPGVVTYEQYF
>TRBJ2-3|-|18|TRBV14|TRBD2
TGTGCCAGCAGCCAAGGAGCGGGGGGGCCTATTAAGGGAGATACGCAGTATTTT
CASSQGAGGPIKGDTQYF